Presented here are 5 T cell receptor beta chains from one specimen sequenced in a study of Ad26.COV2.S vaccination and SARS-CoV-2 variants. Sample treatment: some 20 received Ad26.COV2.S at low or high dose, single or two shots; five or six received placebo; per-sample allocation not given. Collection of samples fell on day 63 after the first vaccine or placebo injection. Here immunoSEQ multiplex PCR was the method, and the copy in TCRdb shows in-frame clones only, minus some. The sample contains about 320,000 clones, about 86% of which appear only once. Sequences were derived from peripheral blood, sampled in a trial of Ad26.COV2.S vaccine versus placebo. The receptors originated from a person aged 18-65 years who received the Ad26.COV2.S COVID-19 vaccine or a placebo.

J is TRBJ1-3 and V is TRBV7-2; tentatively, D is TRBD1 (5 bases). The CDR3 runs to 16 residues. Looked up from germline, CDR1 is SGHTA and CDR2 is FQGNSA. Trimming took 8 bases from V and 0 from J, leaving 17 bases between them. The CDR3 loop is CASGAWSEPSGNTIYF. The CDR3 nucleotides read TGTGCCAGCGGGGCTTGGAGCGAACCCTCTGGAAACACCATATATTTT.

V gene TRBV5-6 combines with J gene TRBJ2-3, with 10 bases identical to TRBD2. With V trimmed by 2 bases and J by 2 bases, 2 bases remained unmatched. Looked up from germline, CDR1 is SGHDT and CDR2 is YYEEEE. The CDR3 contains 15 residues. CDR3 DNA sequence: TGTGCCAGCAGCTTCGGACTAGCGGTCACAGATACGCAGTATTTT. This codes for CASSFGLAVTDTQYF.

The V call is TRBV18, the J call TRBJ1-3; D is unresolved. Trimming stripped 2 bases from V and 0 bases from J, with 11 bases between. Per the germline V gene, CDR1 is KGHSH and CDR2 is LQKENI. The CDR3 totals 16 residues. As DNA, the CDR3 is TGTGCCAGCTCACCATTAGAGCGTCCCTCTGGAAACACCATATATTTT. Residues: CASSPLERPSGNTIYF.

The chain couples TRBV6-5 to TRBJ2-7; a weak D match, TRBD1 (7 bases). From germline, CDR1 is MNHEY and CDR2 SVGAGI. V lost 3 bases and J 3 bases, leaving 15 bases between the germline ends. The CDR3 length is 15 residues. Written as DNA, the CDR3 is TGTGCCAGCAGTTATCGGCAGGGGGGACTCTACGAGCAGTACTTC. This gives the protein CASSYRQGGLYEQYF.

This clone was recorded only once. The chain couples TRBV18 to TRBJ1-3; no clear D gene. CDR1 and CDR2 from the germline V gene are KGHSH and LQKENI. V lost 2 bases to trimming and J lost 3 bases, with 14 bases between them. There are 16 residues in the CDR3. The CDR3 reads CASSPSAKRSGNTIYF. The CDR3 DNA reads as TGTGCCAGCTCACCATCAGCGAAACGGAGTGGAAACACCATATATTTT.